The clone carrying this T cell receptor beta chain was picked up many times. What it recognizes is unknown. These data belong to a study of T cells after yellow fever vaccination. Study results and caveats: The secondary response was weaker, and its peak arrived faster, on day 5 versus 15. Contamination by abundant bulk-population clonotypes could be present in FACS-sorted repertoires.

CDR1 MNHEY and CDR2 SMNVEV come from the germline V gene (reference sequence). CDR3 length equals 14 residues. The junction had 7 bases not matched to a gene; V was cut back by 5 bases and J by 9 bases. UMIs and a universal primer site were added when TCR cDNA was made by 5'RACE template switching. One entry per CDR3 protein, called by TCRdb with MiXCR from the 5' RACE reads. The table has hundreds of thousands of distinct CDR3 sequences, approximately 3.9% seen once. The specimen was PBMCs, collected on the day of the yellow fever booster vaccination. The rearrangement uses TRBV27 and TRBJ2-1, with TRBD1 identical over 10 bases. The sequence was obtained from a man aged 18-30 years who received the YFV17D yellow fever vaccine. CDR3 DNA sequence: TGTGCCAGCAGTGCTCGGCGACAGGGGGCTGAGCAGTTCTTC. This encodes CASSARRQGAEQFF.